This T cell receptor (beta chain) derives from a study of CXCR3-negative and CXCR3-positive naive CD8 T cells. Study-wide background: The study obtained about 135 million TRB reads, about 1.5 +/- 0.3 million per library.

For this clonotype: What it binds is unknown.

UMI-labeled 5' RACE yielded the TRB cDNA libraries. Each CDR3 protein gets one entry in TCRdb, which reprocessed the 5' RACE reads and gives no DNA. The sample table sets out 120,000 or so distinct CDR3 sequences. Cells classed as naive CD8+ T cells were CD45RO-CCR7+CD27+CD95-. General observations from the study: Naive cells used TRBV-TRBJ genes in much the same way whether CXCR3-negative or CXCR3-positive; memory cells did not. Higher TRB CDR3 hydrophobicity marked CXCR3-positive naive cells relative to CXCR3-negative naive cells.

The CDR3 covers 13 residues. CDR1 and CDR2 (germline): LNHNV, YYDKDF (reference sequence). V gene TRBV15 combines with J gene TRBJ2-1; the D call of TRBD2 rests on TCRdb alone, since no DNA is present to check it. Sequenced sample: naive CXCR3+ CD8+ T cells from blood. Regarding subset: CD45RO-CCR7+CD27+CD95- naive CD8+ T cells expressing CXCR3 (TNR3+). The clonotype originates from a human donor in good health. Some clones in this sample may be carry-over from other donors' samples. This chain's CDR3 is CATSTRTRDEQFF.